Listed below are T cell receptor beta chains from one sample, sequenced in a study of Ad26.COV2.S vaccination and SARS-CoV-2 variants. Measured with immunoSEQ multiplex PCR; TCRdb has only the in-frame clones, and not every one. The sample lists 510,000 or so clones; roughly 87% were seen once. The sequences come from peripheral blood, collected in a trial of Ad26.COV2.S vaccine versus placebo. The receptors originated from a person aged 18 to 59 who received the Ad26.COV2.S COVID-19 vaccine or a placebo. Each CDR3 is given with its conserved first and last residue. A D gene is named only where the DNA matches it firmly. Rows give clone size only sometimes, using once, few, many, or a class for an expanded clone.

CDR3 protein	CDR3 DNA	D gene	clone size	V gene	J gene
CASSPNPLPLYEQYF	TGTGCCAGCAGCCCAAACCCCCTGCCCCTCTACGAGCAGTACTTC	.	few	TRBV7-6	TRBJ2-7
CATGRGTGLGGELFF	TGTGCCACGGGCCGTGGGACAGGGTTGGGCGGGGAGCTGTTTTTT	TRBD1	.	TRBV11-2	TRBJ2-2
CASSYEGQGLDEQFF	TGTGCCAGCAGTTACGAGGGACAGGGTCTAGATGAGCAGTTCTTC	TRBD1	.	TRBV6-5	TRBJ2-1
CASSPGGVSEAFF	TGTGCCAGCAGCCCAGGGGGGGTTTCTGAAGCTTTCTTT	TRBD1	.	TRBV7-3	TRBJ1-1
CATSRGGQGNEKLFF	TGTGCCACCAGCAGAGGTGGACAGGGAAACGAAAAACTGTTTTTT	TRBD1	once	TRBV15	TRBJ1-4
CASSEYGQGSNEQFF	TGTGCCAGCAGTGAATATGGACAGGGTAGCAATGAGCAGTTCTTC	TRBD1	.	TRBV25-1	TRBJ2-1
CATDRGEGEQYF	TGTGCCACCGACAGGGGTGAAGGCGAGCAGTACTTC	TRBD1	.	TRBV10-3	TRBJ2-7
CASSLGSSSGVDTQYF	TGTGCCAGCAGCTTAGGTTCGTCTAGCGGGGTGGATACGCAGTATTTT	TRBD2	.	TRBV7-2	TRBJ2-3
CASSLSSGGELFF	TGTGCCAGCAGTTTATCGAGTGGGGGGGAGCTGTTTTTT	.	.	TRBV27	TRBJ2-2
CASSGRFTGELFF	TGTGCCAGCTCCGGGAGATTTACCGGGGAGCTGTTTTTT	.	.	TRBV11-1	TRBJ2-2
CASSKGGGWRNTEAFF	TGTGCCAGCAGCAAAGGCGGGGGGTGGAGGAACACTGAAGCTTTCTTT	.	.	TRBV25-1	TRBJ1-1
CASSLIGQMNTEAFF	TGTGCCAGCAGCTTAATCGGGCAAATGAACACTGAAGCTTTCTTT	.	.	TRBV5-6	TRBJ1-1
CAIRGQATYEQYF	TGTGCCATCAGAGGACAGGCTACCTACGAGCAGTACTTC	TRBD1	.	TRBV10-3	TRBJ2-7
CSARAGEAYF	TGCAGTGCTAGAGCGGGAGAAGCATACTTC	.	.	TRBV20-1	TRBJ2-7
CASSYGSPYEQYF	TGCGCCAGCAGCTACGGGTCTCCCTACGAGCAGTACTTC	.	.	TRBV5-1	TRBJ2-7
CASSETRVHYGYTF	TGTGCCAGCAGTGAAACTCGAGTTCACTATGGCTACACCTTC	.	.	TRBV27	TRBJ1-2
CASSSTGGAYEQYF	TGTGCCAGCAGCTCGACAGGGGGCGCCTACGAGCAGTACTTC	TRBD1	few	TRBV7-2	TRBJ2-7
CASSWVMNTEAFF	TGTGCCAGCAGTTGGGTAATGAACACTGAAGCTTTCTTT	.	once	TRBV6-2/TRBV6-3	TRBJ1-1
CASRDGRYEQYF	TGTGCCAGCCGGGACGGCCGCTACGAGCAGTACTTC	.	few	TRBV7-9	TRBJ2-7
CATSDSGVDTQYF	TGTGCCACCAGTGATTCAGGCGTAGATACGCAGTATTTT	.	.	TRBV24-1	TRBJ2-3
CASSRDRAGANYGYTF	TGTGCCAGTAGCCGGGACAGGGCCGGGGCGAACTATGGCTACACCTTC	TRBD1	.	TRBV19	TRBJ1-2
CASSRRGGAGQPQHF	TGTGCCAGCAGTCGGAGGGGAGGGGCTGGTCAGCCCCAGCATTTT	.	.	TRBV28	TRBJ1-5